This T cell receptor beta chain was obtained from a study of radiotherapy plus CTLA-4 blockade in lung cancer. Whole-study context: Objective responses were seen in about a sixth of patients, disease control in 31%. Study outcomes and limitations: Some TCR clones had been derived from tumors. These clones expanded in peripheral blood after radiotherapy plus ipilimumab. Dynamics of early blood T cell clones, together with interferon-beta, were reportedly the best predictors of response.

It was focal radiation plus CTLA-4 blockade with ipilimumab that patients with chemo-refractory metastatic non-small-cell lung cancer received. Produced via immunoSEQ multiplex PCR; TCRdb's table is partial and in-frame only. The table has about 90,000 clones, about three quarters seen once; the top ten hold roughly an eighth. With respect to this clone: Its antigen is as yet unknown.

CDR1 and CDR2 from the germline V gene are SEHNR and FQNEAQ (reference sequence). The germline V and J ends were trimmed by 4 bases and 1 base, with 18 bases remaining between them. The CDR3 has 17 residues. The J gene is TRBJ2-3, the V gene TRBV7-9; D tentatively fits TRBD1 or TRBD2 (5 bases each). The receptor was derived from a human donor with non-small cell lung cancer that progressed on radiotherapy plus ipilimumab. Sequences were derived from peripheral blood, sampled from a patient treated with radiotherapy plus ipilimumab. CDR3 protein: CASSYLRDPAGTDTQYF. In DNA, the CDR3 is TGTGCCAGCAGCTACCTCCGGGACCCCGCGGGCACAGATACGCAGTATTTT.